This T cell receptor (beta chain) was retrieved from a study of Tregs in tolerant kidney transplant recipients. Trimming pared 2 bases from V and 8 bases from J, leaving 14 bases between. In germline, CDR1 is SGDLS, CDR2 YYNGEE. CDR3 size: 14 residues. Using immunoSEQ multiplex PCR, the repertoire was profiled, and TCRdb retains in-frame clones only, with some absent. The profile shows some 240,000 clones, 80% to 85% of them singletons. Study-wide results and limits: Validation in larger populations is needed because few patients were studied.

About this clone: Its antigen is not identified.

The chain links TRBV9 to TRBJ2-1, with D possibly matching TRBD2 (6 bases). This receptor was identified in a human donor in good health. Sequences were obtained from CD4+ T cells from blood. The CDR3 reads CASSVKGWRDEQFF. The CDR3, as DNA: TGTGCCAGCAGCGTGAAAGGGTGGAGGGATGAGCAGTTCTTC. The full variable domain, its missing parts supplied by reference TRBV9 and TRBJ2-1, is DSGVTQTPKHLITATGQRVTLRCSPRSGDLSVYWYQQSLDQGLQFLIQYYNGEERAKGNILERFSAQQFPDLHSELNLSSLELGDSALYFCASSVKGWRDEQFFGPGTRLTVL.